Presented here are 28 T cell receptor beta chains from one specimen sequenced in a study of technical replicates of blood from a handful of donors. TCRdb's table, derived via immunoSEQ multiplex PCR, lists solely in-frame clones and lacks some. The sample records over 70,000 clones, just over 95% being singletons. Sequenced sample: T cells isolated from PBMCs. The receptors stem from a human donor in good health.

This chain joins TRBV29-1 and TRBJ1-2; D call uncertain. V was shortened by 6 bases and J by 0 bases, with 17 bases between the two germline ends. The CDR3 length is 15 residues. Looked up from germline, CDR1 is SQVTM and CDR2 is ANQGSEA. CDR3 DNA: TGCAGCGTCTTACCTGGTACAGCTTCTAACTATGGCTACACCTTC. It yields the protein CSVLPGTASNYGYTF.

CDR3 protein: CAWRPQGASGYTF. The CDR3, as DNA: TGTGCCTGGAGACCGCAGGGGGCATCTGGCTACACCTTC. The chain carries TRBV30 and TRBJ1-2; 8 bases are a match to TRBD1. V was pared by 3 bases and J by 7 bases, with 7 bases of the junction left unmatched. This CDR3 is 13 amino acids long. The germline V gene encodes CDR1 GTSNPN and CDR2 SVGIG (reference sequence).

This sequence joins TRBV7-3 and TRBJ1-1, with D perhaps matching TRBD1 (6 bases). V shed 6 bases and J shed 1 base, with 15 bases lying between them. The CDR3 covers 15 residues. Germline lookup yields CDR1 SGHTA and CDR2 FQGTGA. The CDR3 sequence is CASRQGGQGNTEAFF. The CDR3 DNA sequence: TGTGCCAGCAGGCAAGGGGGACAAGGGAACACTGAAGCTTTCTTT.

The chain has TRBV7-9 and TRBJ2-5, with D possibly being TRBD2 (6 bases). CDR1 and CDR2 (germline): SEHNR, FQNEAQ (reference sequence). V was pared by 3 bases and J by 2 bases, with 10 bases between. The CDR3 is 14 amino acids. CDR3 in amino acids: CASSFGGKQETQYF. CDR3 in DNA: TGTGCCAGCAGCTTCGGAGGGAAACAAGAGACCCAGTACTTC.

The chain recombines TRBV30 with TRBJ2-1; D not resolved. Germline V gene data show CDR1 as GTSNPN and CDR2 as SVGIG (reference sequence). Trimming cost V 0 bases and J 6 bases, with 6 bases left between them. This CDR3 has 12 amino acids. In nucleotides, the CDR3 is TGTGCCTGGAGTGTACCGGGCAATGAGCAGTTCTTC. It is translated as CAWSVPGNEQFF.

The chain has TRBV29-1 and TRBJ2-5; D is perhaps TRBD2 (6 bases). Per the germline V gene, CDR1 is SQVTM and CDR2 is ANQGSEA. Trimming stripped 1 base from V and 5 bases from J, with 11 bases between. The CDR3 totals 13 residues. Here the CDR3 reads CSVEGWDLETQYF. Here the CDR3 DNA reads TGCAGCGTTGAAGGATGGGACTTGGAGACCCAGTACTTC. The entire variable domain, with the rest obtained from reference TRBV29-1 and TRBJ2-5, is as follows: SAVISQKPSRDICQRGTSLTIQCQVDSQVTMMFWYRQQPGQSLTLIATANQGSEATYESGFVIDKFPISRPNLTFSTLTVSNMSPEDSSIYLCSVEGWDLETQYFGPGTRLLVL.

The chain couples TRBV5-4 to TRBJ1-1; a weak D match, TRBD1 (6 bases). V lost 4 bases and J lost 5, with 15 bases in between. CDR3 size: 14 residues. CDR1 SGHNT and CDR2 YYREEE come from the germline V gene (reference sequence). The CDR3 reads CASSRGGAWTEAFF. CDR3 DNA: TGTGCCAGCAGCCGGGGGGGGGCCTGGACTGAAGCTTTCTTT.

This clone has only one observation. The chain couples TRBV29-1 to TRBJ1-2; D is ambiguous. The CDR3 length is 11 residues. Germline V gene sequence: CDR1 SQVTM, CDR2 ANQGSEA. The V gene lost 5 bases and the J gene lost 4 bases, with 8 bases spanning the gap. This chain's CDR3 is CSVRRGYGYTF. In nucleotides, the CDR3 is TGCAGCGTTCGGCGCGGCTATGGCTACACCTTC.

V and J are TRBV5-6 and TRBJ1-6; D is possibly TRBD1 (5 bases). The germline CDR1 and CDR2 sequences are SGHDT and YYEEEE. V lost 4 bases, J lost 4 bases, and 12 bases lay in between. The CDR3 contains 15 residues. The CDR3 here is CASSVDGGYNSPLHF. Here the CDR3 DNA reads TGTGCCAGCAGCGTCGATGGGGGGTATAATTCACCCCTCCACTTT.

V usage is TRBV11-2 and J usage is TRBJ2-2; TRBD1 aligns across 9 bases. Germline V gives CDR1 SGHAT, CDR2 FQNNGV. The CDR3 loop spans 14 amino acids. Unmatched junction bases numbered 7, after V lost 6 bases and J lost 8 bases. The CDR3 loop is CASSTGGASGELFF. The CDR3 region has the DNA TGTGCCAGCAGTACAGGGGGCGCGAGTGGGGAGCTGTTTTTT.

The rearrangement links TRBV19 to TRBJ1-2; 9 positions match TRBD1. This CDR3 has 14 residues. Germline V CDR1 and CDR2: LNHDA, SQIVND (reference sequence). V lost 6 bases to trimming and J lost 2 bases; unmatched junction nucleotides: 4. CDR3 coding DNA: TGTGCCAGTAGCCCCGGGACAGGGAACTATGGCTACACCTTC. Translation gives CASSPGTGNYGYTF.

The chain recombines TRBV5-1 with TRBJ2-7; possibly TRBD2 for D (6 bases). Germline CDR1 is SGHRS and CDR2 is YFSETQ. The CDR3 is made up of 14 amino acids. Trimming removed 0 bases at V and 7 bases at J, with 14 bases between. The chain's CDR3 is CASSLAGLGREQYF. In DNA form, the CDR3 reads TGCGCCAGCAGCTTGGCCGGATTAGGGAGGGAGCAGTACTTC.

The chain couples TRBV9 to TRBJ1-6; D is possibly TRBD1 (6 bases). With 3 bases removed from V and 7 bases from J, the gap between germline ends came to 14 bases. CDR1 and CDR2 from the germline V gene are SGDLS and YYNGEE. CDR3 length equals 15 residues. The CDR3 sequence is CASSGSDRRNSPLHF. CDR3 nucleotide sequence: TGTGCCAGCAGCGGATCGGACAGAAGAAATTCACCCCTCCACTTT.

This chain joins TRBV5-4 and TRBJ1-2; TRBD1 agrees at 10 bases. There are 17 residues in the CDR3. Germline CDR1 SGHNT, CDR2 YYREEE (reference sequence). With V trimmed by 1 base and J by 5 bases, 11 bases remained unmatched. As DNA, the CDR3 is TGTGCCAGCAGCTTGCGGGACAGGGGTACAACCCTGTATGGCTACACCTTC. Translated, it gives CASSLRDRGTTLYGYTF.

This sequence joins TRBV30 and TRBJ2-7; TRBD2 might be the D (6 bases). Between the trimmed V and J ends, which lost 0 bases and 4 bases, there was a span of 13 bases. This CDR3 contains 14 residues. The germline V gene encodes CDR1 GTSNPN and CDR2 SVGIG (reference sequence). CDR3 DNA: TGTGCCTGGAGTGTTGGGGGGAAGGGTTACGAGCAGTACTTC. Encoded protein: CAWSVGGKGYEQYF. The full variable domain, its missing parts supplied by reference TRBV30 and TRBJ2-7, is SQTIHQWPATLVQPVGSPLSLECTVEGTSNPNLYWYRQAAGRGLQLLFYSVGIGQISSEVPQNLSASRPQDRQFILSSKKLLLSDSGFYLCAWSVGGKGYEQYFGPGTRLTVT.

The chain carries TRBV5-1 and TRBJ1-1; TRBD1 might be the D (6 bases). Germline CDR1 and CDR2: SGHRS and YFSETQ. This CDR3 has 15 amino acids. V lost 4 bases and J lost 6, with 19 bases in between. The CDR3 spells CASSPPGGYNPEAFF. The CDR3 nucleotides read TGCGCCAGCAGCCCCCCGGGGGGCTATAACCCTGAAGCTTTCTTT.

The chain uses TRBV29-1 and TRBJ2-1; 11 bases are a match to TRBD1. The CDR3 sequence is 13 residues long. In germline, CDR1 is SQVTM, CDR2 ANQGSEA. Trimming removed 6 bases from V and 5 bases from J; junction bases left unmatched: 3. Here the CDR3 DNA reads TGCAGCGTAGGGACAGGGGGTAACAATGAGCAGTTCTTC. It yields the protein CSVGTGGNNEQFF.

This clone was seen once. The chain couples TRBV2 to TRBJ1-2; 7 bases map to TRBD1. CDR3 length: 15 residues. Looked up from germline, CDR1 is SNHLY and CDR2 is FYNNEI. V gave up 7 bases and J gave up 4 bases; unmatched junction bases: 12. The chain's CDR3 is CASKKGPTGSYGYTF. For the CDR3, the DNA is TGTGCCAGCAAAAAGGGACCGACAGGGAGCTATGGCTACACCTTC.

The chain couples TRBV4-1 to TRBJ2-5, with 9 bases that match TRBD1. Germline V CDR1 and CDR2: MGHRA, YSYEKL. The length of the CDR3 is 16 residues. The V and J ends lost 3 bases and 5 bases, in that order; junction bases with no gene match: 10. In DNA, the CDR3 is TGCGCCAGCAGCCAGGACGGACAGGGGCAAGGGGAGACCCAGTACTTC. It specifies CASSQDGQGQGETQYF.

The chain couples TRBV12-5 to TRBJ2-1, with TRBD1 matching 8 bases. Trimming at V came to 7 bases and at J to 5 bases, leaving 10 bases not matched to a gene. The CDR3 runs to 15 residues. CDR1 is LGHNT and CDR2 is FRNRAP in the germline V gene. CDR3 region: CASAITGGWDNEQFF. As DNA, the CDR3 is TGTGCTAGTGCCATTACAGGGGGTTGGGACAATGAGCAGTTCTTC.

The rearrangement links TRBV28 to TRBJ2-7, with 7 bases matching TRBD1. Germline V gives CDR1 MDHEN, CDR2 SYDVKM. V trimming: 4 bases; J trimming: 1 base; junction bases outside the gene matches: 10. CDR3 length: 16 residues. CDR3 DNA sequence: TGTGCCAGCAGTTGGTCTACAGGGGTGATTTCCTACGAGCAGTACTTC. Protein product: CASSWSTGVISYEQYF.

The rearrangement links TRBV27 to TRBJ2-2; D call uncertain. Germline CDR1 and CDR2: MNHEY and SMNVEV (reference sequence). This CDR3 is 13 amino acids long. V was cut by 2 bases and J by 3 bases, with 4 bases left in between. The CDR3 here is CASSLRDTGELFF. CDR3 coding DNA: TGTGCCAGCAGTTTACGCGACACCGGGGAGCTGTTTTTT.

This chain uses TRBV5-1 with TRBJ2-1, with a possible D match to TRBD2 (5 bases). Trimming took off 1 base at V and 5 bases at J, with 13 bases between the two ends. This CDR3 region has 15 residues. CDR1 is SGHRS and CDR2 is YFSETQ in the germline V gene. The CDR3 region is CASSLFERSDNEQFF. The CDR3 region has the DNA TGCGCCAGCAGCTTGTTCGAGCGGAGCGACAATGAGCAGTTCTTC.

The J gene is TRBJ2-5, the V gene TRBV4-1, with 10 bases matching TRBD2. Germline trimming cut 0 bases from V and 1 base from J; bases unmatched to any gene: 5. The CDR3 extends over 17 amino acids. Germline V gives CDR1 MGHRA, CDR2 YSYEKL. CDR3 coding DNA: TGCGCCAGCAGCCAAGAGCTAGCGGGGGACCCCCAAGAGACCCAGTACTTC. As protein: CASSQELAGDPQETQYF.

This chain's CDR3 is CASSTGTLGAEQYF. The CDR3 bases are TGTGCCAGCAGCACCGGGACTCTGGGTGCGGAGCAGTACTTC. The rearrangement links TRBV5-4 to TRBJ2-7; D is possibly TRBD2 (6 bases). CDR1 is SGHNT and CDR2 is YYREEE in the germline V gene (reference sequence). Trimming took off 4 bases at V and 7 bases at J, with 18 bases between the two ends. The CDR3 is 14 amino acids.

This chain links TRBV20-1 with TRBJ2-5; the D is unclear. CDR1 is DFQATT, CDR2 SNEGSKA, per germline (reference sequence). Between the trimmed V and J ends, which lost 6 bases and 7 bases, there was a span of 9 bases. The CDR3 is 10 residues long. The CDR3 spells CSASGWTQYF. CDR3 bases: TGCAGTGCCTCGGGTTGGACCCAGTACTTC.

This clone was counted once. The V gene is TRBV11-2, the J gene TRBJ2-7; 9 nucleotides align to TRBD1. The CDR3 length is 14 residues. The V segment lost 7 bases and the J segment 4 bases; nucleotides outside the gene matches: 8. Germline lookup yields CDR1 SGHAT and CDR2 FQNNGV. The CDR3 loop reads CASNPTGGGYEQYF. The CDR3 nucleotides read TGTGCCAGCAACCCAACAGGGGGCGGTTACGAGCAGTACTTC.

The chain recombines TRBV4-2 with TRBJ2-3, with 8 bases fitting TRBD2. The CDR3 loop spans 22 amino acids. The germline V gene encodes CDR1 LGHNA and CDR2 YNFKEQ. The V and J ends lost 0 bases and 2 bases, in that order; junction bases with no gene match: 22. CDR3 nucleotide sequence: TGTGCCAGCAGCCAAGATTTCCCCTCAACAGGGTTACGGCGGGAGGACACAGATACGCAGTATTTT. Amino acids: CASSQDFPSTGLRREDTDTQYF.